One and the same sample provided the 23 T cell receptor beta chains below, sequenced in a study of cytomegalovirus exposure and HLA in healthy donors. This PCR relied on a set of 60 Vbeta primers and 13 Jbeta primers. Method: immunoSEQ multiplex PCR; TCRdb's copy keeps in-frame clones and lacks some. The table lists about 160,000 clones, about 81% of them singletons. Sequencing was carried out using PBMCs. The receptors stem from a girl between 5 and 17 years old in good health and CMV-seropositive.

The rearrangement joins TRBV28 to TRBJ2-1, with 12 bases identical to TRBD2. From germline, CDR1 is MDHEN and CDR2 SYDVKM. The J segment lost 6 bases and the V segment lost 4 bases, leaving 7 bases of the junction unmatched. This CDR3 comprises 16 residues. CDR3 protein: CASSSRLAGERNEQFF. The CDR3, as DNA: TGTGCCAGCAGTTCCCGACTAGCGGGAGAACGCAATGAGCAGTTCTTC.

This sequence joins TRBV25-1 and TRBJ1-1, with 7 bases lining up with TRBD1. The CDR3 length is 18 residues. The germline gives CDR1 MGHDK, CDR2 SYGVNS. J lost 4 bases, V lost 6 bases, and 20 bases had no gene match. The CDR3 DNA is TGTGCCAGCAGGTGGGGATCGGACAGGCCCCTTGCCGGCACTGAAGCTTTCTTT. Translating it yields CASRWGSDRPLAGTEAFF.

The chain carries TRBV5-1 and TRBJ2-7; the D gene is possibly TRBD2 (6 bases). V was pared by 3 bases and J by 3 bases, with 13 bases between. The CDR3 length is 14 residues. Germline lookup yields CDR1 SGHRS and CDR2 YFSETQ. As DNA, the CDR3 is TGCGCCAGCAGCTCGGCGGACTACTTCTACGAGCAGTACTTC. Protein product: CASSSADYFYEQYF.

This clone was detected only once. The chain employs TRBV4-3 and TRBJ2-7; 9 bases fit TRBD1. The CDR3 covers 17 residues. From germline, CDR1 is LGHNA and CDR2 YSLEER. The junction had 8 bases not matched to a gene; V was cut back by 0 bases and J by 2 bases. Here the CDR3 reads CASSQEWGTGLTYEQYF. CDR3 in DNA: TGCGCCAGCAGCCAAGAATGGGGGACAGGGCTAACCTACGAGCAGTACTTC.

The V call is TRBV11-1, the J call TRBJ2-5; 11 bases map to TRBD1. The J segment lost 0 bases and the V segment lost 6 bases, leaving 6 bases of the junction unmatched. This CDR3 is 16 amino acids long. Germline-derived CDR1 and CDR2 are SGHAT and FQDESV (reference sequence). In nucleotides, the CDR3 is TGTGCCAGCAGGCGGACAGGGGGCCGGTACCAAGAGACCCAGTACTTC. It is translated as CASRRTGGRYQETQYF.

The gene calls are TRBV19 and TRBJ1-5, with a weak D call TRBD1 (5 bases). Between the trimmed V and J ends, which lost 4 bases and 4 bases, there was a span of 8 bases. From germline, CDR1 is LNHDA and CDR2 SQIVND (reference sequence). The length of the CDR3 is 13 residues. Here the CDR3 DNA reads TGTGCCAGTAGTACCGGGGGGAATCAGCCCCAGCATTTT. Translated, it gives CASSTGGNQPQHF.

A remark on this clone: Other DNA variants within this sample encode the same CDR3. The CDR3 DNA reads TGTGCCAGCAGCTTAGGGGGAGGCTATGGCTACACCTTC. Translation gives CASSLGGGYGYTF. The rearrangement joins TRBV7-2 to TRBJ1-2, with D uncertain. The CDR3 length is 13 residues. Germline CDR1 reads SGHTA; CDR2 reads FQGNSA. V dropped 1 base and J dropped 4 bases, with 7 bases sitting between them. Full variable domain (missing parts from reference TRBV7-2 and TRBJ1-2): GAGVSQSPSNKVTEKGKDVELRCDPISGHTALYWYRQSLGQGLEFLIYFQGNSAPDKSGLPSDRFSAERTGGSVSTLTIQRTQQEDSAVYLCASSLGGGYGYTFGSGTRLTVV.

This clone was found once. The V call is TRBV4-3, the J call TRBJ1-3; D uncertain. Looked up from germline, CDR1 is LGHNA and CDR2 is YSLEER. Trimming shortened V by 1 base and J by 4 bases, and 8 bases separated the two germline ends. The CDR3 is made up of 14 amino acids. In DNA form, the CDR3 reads TGCGCCAGCAGCCAAGCGGGTGCGGGAAACACCATATATTTT. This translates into CASSQAGAGNTIYF.

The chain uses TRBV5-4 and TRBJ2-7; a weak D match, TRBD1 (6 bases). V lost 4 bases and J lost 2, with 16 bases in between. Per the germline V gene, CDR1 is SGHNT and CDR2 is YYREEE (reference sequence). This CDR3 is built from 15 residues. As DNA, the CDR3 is TGTGCCAGCAGCACTGGGACACGACCAGCCTACGAGCAGTACTTC. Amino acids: CASSTGTRPAYEQYF.

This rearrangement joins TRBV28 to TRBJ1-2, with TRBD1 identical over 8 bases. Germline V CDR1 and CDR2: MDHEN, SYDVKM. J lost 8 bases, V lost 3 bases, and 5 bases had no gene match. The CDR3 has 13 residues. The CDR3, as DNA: TGTGCCAGCAGTTTCAGGGGGCGAGGCGGCTACACCTTC. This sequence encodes CASSFRGRGGYTF.

CDR3 DNA: TGTGCCAGCAGCTTCTTCGGGGATACGCAGTATTTT. Its translation is CASSFFGDTQYF. The rearrangement links TRBV7-3 to TRBJ2-3, with no clear D. The CDR3 covers 12 residues. The V end lost 3 bases, the J end lost 6 bases, and 7 bases lay between the germline ends. The germline V gene encodes CDR1 SGHTA and CDR2 FQGTGA.

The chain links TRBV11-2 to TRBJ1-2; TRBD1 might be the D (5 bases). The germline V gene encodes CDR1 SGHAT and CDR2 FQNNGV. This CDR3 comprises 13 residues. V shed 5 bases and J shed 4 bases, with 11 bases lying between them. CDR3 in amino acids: CASSLTGSYGYTF. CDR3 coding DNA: TGTGCCAGCAGCCTTACAGGTTCCTATGGCTACACCTTC.

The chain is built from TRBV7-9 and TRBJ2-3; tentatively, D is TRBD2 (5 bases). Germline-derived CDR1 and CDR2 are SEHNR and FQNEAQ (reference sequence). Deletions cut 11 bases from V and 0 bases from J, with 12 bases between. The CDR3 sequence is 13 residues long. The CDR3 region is CAGGLPSTDTQYF. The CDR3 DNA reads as TGTGCCGGCGGACTCCCGAGCACAGATACGCAGTATTTT.

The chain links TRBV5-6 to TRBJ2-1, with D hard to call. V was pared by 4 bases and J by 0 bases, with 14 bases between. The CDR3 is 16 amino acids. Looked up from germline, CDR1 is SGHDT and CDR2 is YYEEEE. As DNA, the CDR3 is TGTGCCAGCAGCCCGTGGTTGGCTAGCTCCTACAATGAGCAGTTCTTC. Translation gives CASSPWLASSYNEQFF.

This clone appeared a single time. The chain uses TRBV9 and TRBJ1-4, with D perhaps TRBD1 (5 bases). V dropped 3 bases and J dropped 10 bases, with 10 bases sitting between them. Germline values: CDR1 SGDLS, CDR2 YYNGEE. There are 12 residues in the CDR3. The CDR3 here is CASSGDSGKLFF. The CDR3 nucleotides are TGTGCCAGCAGCGGAGACAGTGGAAAACTGTTTTTT.

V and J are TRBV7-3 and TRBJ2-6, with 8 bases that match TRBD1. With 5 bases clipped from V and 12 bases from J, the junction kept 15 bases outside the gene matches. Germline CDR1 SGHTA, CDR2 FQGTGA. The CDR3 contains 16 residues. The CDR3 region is CASSPHGQGQSPVLTF. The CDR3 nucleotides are TGTGCCAGCAGCCCACACGGACAGGGCCAATCCCCCGTCCTGACTTTC.

In DNA form, the CDR3 reads TGTGCCAGCAGTTTAGACGTTGGAGCCGGGGAGCTGTTTTTT. Its protein is CASSLDVGAGELFF. The chain combines TRBV6-5 with TRBJ2-2; D gene unclear. The CDR3 covers 14 residues. CDR1 MNHEY and CDR2 SVGAGI come from the germline V gene. Trimming pared 4 bases from V and 6 bases from J, leaving 12 bases between.

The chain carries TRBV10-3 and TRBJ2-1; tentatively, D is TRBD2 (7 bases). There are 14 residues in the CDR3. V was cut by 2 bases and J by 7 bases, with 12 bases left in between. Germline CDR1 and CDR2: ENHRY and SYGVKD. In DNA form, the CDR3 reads TGTGCCATCAGTGAGCGGACAGCGGGGAATGAGCAGTTCTTC. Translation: CAISERTAGNEQFF.

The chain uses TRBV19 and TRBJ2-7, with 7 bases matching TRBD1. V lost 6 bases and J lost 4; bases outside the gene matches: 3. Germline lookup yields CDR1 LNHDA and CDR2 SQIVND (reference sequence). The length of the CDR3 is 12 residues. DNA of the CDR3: TGTGCCAGTAGGACACAGGGGTACGAGCAGTACTTC. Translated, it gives CASRTQGYEQYF.

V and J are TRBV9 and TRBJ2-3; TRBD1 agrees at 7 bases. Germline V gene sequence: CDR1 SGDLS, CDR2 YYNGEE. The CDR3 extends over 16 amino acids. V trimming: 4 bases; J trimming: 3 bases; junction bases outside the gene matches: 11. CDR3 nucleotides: TGTGCCAGCAGCTCTAGAACAGGGGTAGGGACAGATACGCAGTATTTT. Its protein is CASSSRTGVGTDTQYF.

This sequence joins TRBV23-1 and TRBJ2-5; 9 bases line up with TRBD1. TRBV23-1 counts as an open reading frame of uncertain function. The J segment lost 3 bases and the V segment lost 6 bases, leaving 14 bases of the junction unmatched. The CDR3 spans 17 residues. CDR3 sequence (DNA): TGCGCCAGCAGCCATGGGTGGGGGGGACAGGGAAAAGAGACCCAGTACTTC. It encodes CASSHGWGGQGKETQYF.

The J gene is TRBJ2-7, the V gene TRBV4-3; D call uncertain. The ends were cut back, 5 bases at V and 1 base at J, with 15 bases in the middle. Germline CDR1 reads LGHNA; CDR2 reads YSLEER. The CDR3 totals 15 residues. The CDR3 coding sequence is TGCGCCAGCAGCACCTCCCCTGGCTCTTCCTACGAGCAGTACTTC. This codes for CASSTSPGSSYEQYF.

The CDR3 spells CAWSAQGRGGYTF. The CDR3 nucleotides are TGTGCCTGGAGTGCCCAGGGGAGGGGCGGCTACACCTTC. V and J are TRBV30 and TRBJ1-2, with D tentatively TRBD1 (6 bases). V was pared by 1 base and J by 8 bases, with 14 bases between. The CDR3 is 13 amino acids. CDR1 is GTSNPN, CDR2 SVGIG, per germline (reference sequence).